The 24 T cell receptor beta chains in this list originate from one sample, sequenced in a study of blood T cell repertoires in COVID-19. The repertoire was sequenced with immunoSEQ multiplex PCR; TCRdb's copy has only in-frame clones and lacks some. The sample lists about 120,000 clones; 75% to 90% were seen once. The sequenced sample consisted of peripheral blood. The receptors stem from a woman between 45 and 60 years old with acute or convalescent COVID-19.

This clone was counted only a few times. The gene calls are TRBV5-1 and TRBJ1-4; 10 bases align to TRBD1. The CDR3 covers 15 residues. Germline loops: CDR1 SGHRS, CDR2 YFSETQ. Germline trimming cut 4 bases from V and 5 bases from J; bases unmatched to any gene: 5. CDR3 DNA: TGCGCCAGCAGCCCTTGGACAGGGGGGAATGAAAAACTGTTTTTT. Translating gives CASSPWTGGNEKLFF.

This CDR3 reads CASSSTYSSRTGELFF. DNA for the CDR3: TGTGCCAGCAGTTCCACTTACTCTTCTCGGACCGGGGAGCTGTTTTTT. The chain has TRBV6-5 and TRBJ2-2; no firm D call. V was trimmed by 4 bases and J by 5 bases, leaving 17 bases between them. CDR1 is MNHEY, CDR2 SVGAGI, per germline. CDR3 length: 16 residues.

This clone occurred a few times. The chain recombines TRBV15 with TRBJ1-3; D is perhaps TRBD1 (6 bases). Between the trimmed V and J ends, which lost 6 bases and 7 bases, there was a span of 7 bases. This CDR3 has 11 residues. The germline CDR1 and CDR2 sequences are LNHNV and YYDKDF (reference sequence). CDR3 sequence: CATSTGNTIYF. DNA for the CDR3: TGTGCCACCAGTACAGGGAACACCATATATTTT.

V and J are TRBV28 and TRBJ1-5; tentative D call: TRBD1 (5 bases). Germline V CDR1 and CDR2: MDHEN, SYDVKM. V lost 7 bases and J 3 bases, leaving 13 bases between the germline ends. The CDR3 has 14 amino acids. Here the CDR3 DNA reads TGTGCCAGCACCTTCGACAGCGTCAATCAGCCCCAGCATTTT. Amino acids: CASTFDSVNQPQHF.

This clone was detected a few times. The chain combines TRBV10-2 with TRBJ1-1; 8 positions match TRBD1. The CDR3 runs 15 residues. V gave up 6 bases and J gave up 0 bases; unmatched junction bases: 6. In germline, CDR1 is WSHSY, CDR2 SAAADI. CDR3 sequence (DNA): TGCGCCAGCAGAGAACCGGGACAGGTGAACACTGAAGCTTTCTTT. It is translated as CASREPGQVNTEAFF.

The rearrangement links TRBV24-1 to TRBJ2-1, with D tentatively TRBD1 (5 bases). CDR3 size: 15 residues. The V end lost 4 bases, the J end lost 2 bases, and 11 bases lay between the germline ends. Germline V gene sequence: CDR1 KGHDR, CDR2 SFDVKD. The CDR3 protein is CATSDRTRAYNEQFF. The CDR3 DNA sequence: TGTGCCACCAGTGACCGGACAAGGGCCTACAATGAGCAGTTCTTC.

The gene calls are TRBV10-3 and TRBJ1-5, with D possibly TRBD1 on 6 matching bases. V was pared by 10 bases and J by 3 bases, with 13 bases between. The CDR3 length is 13 residues. Germline CDR1 ENHRY, CDR2 SYGVKD. The CDR3 spells CASRDILNQPQHF. The CDR3, as DNA: TGTGCCAGCCGGGACATCCTCAATCAGCCCCAGCATTTT.

The rearrangement joins TRBV4-3 to TRBJ2-1; TRBD2 matches 8 bases. Trimming took 6 bases from V and 8 from J; bases not matched to a gene: 12. The CDR3 sequence is 15 residues long. Germline assignment: CDR1 LGHNA and CDR2 YSLEER. CDR3 amino acids: CASSPEGVAGYEQFF. DNA of the CDR3: TGCGCCAGCAGTCCGGAGGGGGTAGCGGGATATGAGCAGTTCTTC.

The chain employs TRBV5-1 and TRBJ2-7, with D possibly matching TRBD1 (6 bases). The CDR3 has 13 amino acids. Germline values: CDR1 SGHRS, CDR2 YFSETQ. V was shortened by 4 bases and J by 3 bases, with 11 bases between the two germline ends. CDR3 coding DNA: TGCGCCAGCAGCGGGCAGGGACACTACGAGCAGTACTTC. It yields the protein CASSGQGHYEQYF.

The chain carries TRBV7-2 and TRBJ2-5; 9 positions match TRBD2. CDR1 and CDR2 (germline): SGHTA, FQGNSA. CDR3 length: 17 amino acids. Germline trimming cut 1 base from V and 5 bases from J; bases unmatched to any gene: 11. CDR3 bases: TGTGCCAGCAGCTTAGGAAGCATGCGGGGGGGCCGGGAGACCCAGTACTTC. Its protein product is CASSLGSMRGGRETQYF.

This chain joins TRBV3-1 (or the pseudogene TRBV3-2) and TRBJ2-5, with TRBD1 matching 12 bases. V dropped 6 bases and J dropped 4; count of bases not matched to a gene: 6. The germline V gene has CDR1 LGHDT and CDR2 YNNKEL (reference sequence). There are 15 residues in the CDR3. The CDR3 DNA follows: TGTGCCAGCAGAGGGGGACAGGGGGCCTCAGAGACCCAGTACTTC. It is translated as CASRGGQGASETQYF.

The chain couples TRBV25-1 to TRBJ2-6, with D unresolved. The germline V and J ends were trimmed by 2 bases and 0 bases, with 5 bases remaining between them. In germline, CDR1 is MGHDK, CDR2 SYGVNS. CDR3 length: 15 residues. CDR3 DNA sequence: TGTGCCAGCAGTGAAACTAACTCTGGGGCCAACGTCCTGACTTTC. Amino acid sequence: CASSETNSGANVLTF.

This rearrangement joins TRBV5-6 to TRBJ1-2, with a tentative D call TRBD1 (5 bases). Between the trimmed V and J ends, which lost 3 bases and 5 bases, there was a span of 17 bases. Germline assignment: CDR1 SGHDT and CDR2 YYEEEE. This CDR3 contains 15 residues. The CDR3 DNA reads TGTGCCAGCAGCTCCGGGGGTTCAGGGCCATATGGCTACACCTTC. Its translation is CASSSGGSGPYGYTF.

This sequence joins TRBV24-1 and TRBJ1-5; 9 bases are a match to TRBD1. This CDR3 has 16 amino acids. Germline V CDR1 and CDR2: KGHDR, SFDVKD. With V trimmed by 4 bases and J by 7 bases, 10 bases remained unmatched. The CDR3: CATSESGTGKSQPQHF. CDR3 DNA sequence: TGTGCCACCAGTGAGTCCGGGACAGGGAAATCCCAGCCCCAGCATTTT.

V is TRBV7-9 and J is TRBJ1-1, with D perhaps matching TRBD1 (6 bases). The CDR3 length is 17 residues. Germline V gene data show CDR1 as SEHNR and CDR2 as FQNEAQ (reference sequence). Trimming pared 5 bases from V and 0 bases from J, leaving 19 bases between. CDR3 amino acids: CASSLPLGAGVNTEAFF. CDR3 coding DNA: TGTGCCAGCAGCCTTCCCTTGGGGGCTGGGGTGAACACTGAAGCTTTCTTT.

This rearrangement joins TRBV6-1 to TRBJ1-2, with D uncertain. V was trimmed by 2 bases and J by 2 bases, leaving 6 bases between them. The CDR3 totals 13 residues. Germline lookup yields CDR1 MNHNS and CDR2 SASEGT. CDR3 sequence reads: CASSENGNYGYTF. The CDR3 bases are TGTGCCAGCAGTGAAAACGGGAACTATGGCTACACCTTC.

V gene TRBV10-1 combines with J gene TRBJ2-2, with a tentative D call TRBD1 (6 bases). V was trimmed by 5 bases and J by 5 bases, leaving 12 bases between them. CDR3 length equals 14 residues. Germline CDR1 is WNHNN and CDR2 is SYGVQD (reference sequence). For the CDR3, the DNA is TGCGCCAGCAGTCTACAGGGCCTTACCGGGGAGCTGTTTTTT. It yields the protein CASSLQGLTGELFF.

The V and J genes are TRBV7-2 and TRBJ1-6; D is perhaps TRBD1 (6 bases). Between the trimmed V and J ends, which lost 5 bases and 0 bases, there was a span of 20 bases. The germline V gene encodes CDR1 SGHTA and CDR2 FQGNSA. The CDR3 has 19 residues. The CDR3 is CASSPRTALHSSYNSPLHF. The DNA for the CDR3 is TGTGCCAGCAGCCCGAGGACAGCCCTTCATAGCTCCTATAATTCACCCCTCCACTTT.

V usage is TRBV5-4 and J usage is TRBJ1-4; 8 nucleotides align to TRBD1. After removal of 4 bases from V and 12 bases from J, the junction contained 14 bases not matched to a gene. The CDR3 loop spans 15 amino acids. Germline CDR1 is SGHNT and CDR2 is YYREEE (reference sequence). The CDR3 bases are TGTGCCAGCAGCCCGTCCCAGGGGGCCCTGATGGAACTGTTTTTT. Its protein is CASSPSQGALMELFF.

The chain employs TRBV15 and TRBJ2-4, with no clear D. CDR3 length: 14 residues. V dropped 0 bases and J dropped 7 bases, with 10 bases sitting between them. Germline V gene data show CDR1 as LNHNV and CDR2 as YYDKDF (reference sequence). The CDR3 region is CATSRETKPNIQYF. DNA of the CDR3: TGTGCCACCAGCAGAGAAACCAAGCCCAACATTCAGTACTTC.

V usage is TRBV7-2 and J usage is TRBJ1-6, with D possibly being TRBD1 (6 bases). Germline-derived CDR1 and CDR2 are SGHTA and FQGNSA. Trimming left V 8 bases short and J 6 bases short, with 17 bases between. CDR3 size: 15 residues. The CDR3 loop reads CASGRARGSNSPLHF. The CDR3, as DNA: TGTGCCAGCGGGAGAGCTAGGGGGAGTAATTCACCCCTCCACTTT.

The chain joins TRBV2 to TRBJ2-7; D may be TRBD2 (5 bases). V was pared by 5 bases and J by 6 bases, with 11 bases between. CDR1 is SNHLY, CDR2 FYNNEI, per germline. The CDR3 is made up of 12 amino acids. The CDR3 DNA is TGTGCCAGCAGTCCCGACGCGGGCGAGCAGTACTTC. This encodes CASSPDAGEQYF.

The chain joins TRBV25-1 to TRBJ1-3; D is ambiguous. The CDR3 length is 17 residues. V was pared by 6 bases and J by 0 bases, with 18 bases between. The V gene's germline CDR1 is MGHDK and CDR2 SYGVNS. The CDR3 is CASSSREAGYSGNTIYF. The CDR3 bases are TGTGCCAGCAGCTCGCGGGAGGCGGGCTACTCTGGAAACACCATATATTTT.

This clone was seen a few times. V gene TRBV9 combines with J gene TRBJ2-7, with D possibly being TRBD2 (5 bases). Germline CDR1 is SGDLS and CDR2 is YYNGEE. The germline V and J ends were trimmed by 0 bases and 3 bases, with 13 bases remaining between them. The CDR3 contains 15 residues. CDR3 in DNA: TGTGCCAGCAGCGTAGGGCACGGGGTCCGCTACGAGCAGTACTTC. It specifies CASSVGHGVRYEQYF. The variable domain in full, completed from reference TRBV9 and TRBJ2-7, reads DSGVTQTPKHLITATGQRVTLRCSPRSGDLSVYWYQQSLDQGLQFLIQYYNGEERAKGNILERFSAQQFPDLHSELNLSSLELGDSALYFCASSVGHGVRYEQYFGPGTRLTVT.